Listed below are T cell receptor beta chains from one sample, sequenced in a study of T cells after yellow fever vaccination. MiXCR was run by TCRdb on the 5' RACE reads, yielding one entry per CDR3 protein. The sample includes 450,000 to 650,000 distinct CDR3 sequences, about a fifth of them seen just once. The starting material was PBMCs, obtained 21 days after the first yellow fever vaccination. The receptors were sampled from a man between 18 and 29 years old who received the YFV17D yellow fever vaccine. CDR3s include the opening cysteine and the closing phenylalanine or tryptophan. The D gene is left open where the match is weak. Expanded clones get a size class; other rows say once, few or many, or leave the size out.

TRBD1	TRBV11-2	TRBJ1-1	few	CAIGTGSTEAFF	TGTGCCATCGGGACAGGGTCCACTGAAGCTTTCTTT
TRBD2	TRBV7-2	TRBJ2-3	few	CASSLGGSGEWDTQYF	TGTGCCAGCAGCTTAGGAGGTAGCGGGGAATGGGATACGCAGTATTTT
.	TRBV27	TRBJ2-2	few	CASSWVKGELFF	TGTGCCAGCAGTTGGGTGAAGGGGGAGCTGTTTTTT
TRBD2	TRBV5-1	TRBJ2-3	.	CASSLGGDSTDTQYF	TGCGCCAGCAGCCTCGGGGGGGATAGCACAGATACGCAGTATTTT
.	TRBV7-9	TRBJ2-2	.	CASSPQTNTGELFF	TGTGCCAGCAGCCCCCAGACGAACACCGGGGAGCTGTTTTTT
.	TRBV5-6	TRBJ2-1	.	CASSSQGRDEQFF	TGTGCCAGCAGCTCCCAGGGTAGAGATGAGCAGTTCTTC
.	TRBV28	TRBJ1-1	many	CASSFGTGTGTEAFF	TGTGCCAGCAGTTTTGGCACCGGCACCGGCACTGAAGCTTTCTTT
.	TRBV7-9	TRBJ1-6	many	CASSPPGLNSPLHF	TGTGCCAGCAGCCCACCGGGTCTTAATTCACCCCTCCACTTT
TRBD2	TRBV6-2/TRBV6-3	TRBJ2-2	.	CASSPHPSGNTGELFF	TGTGCCAGCAGCCCCCATCCTAGCGGCAACACCGGGGAGCTGTTTTTT
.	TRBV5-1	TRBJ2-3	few	CASSLGRIIRESTDTQYF	TGCGCCAGCAGCCTGGGACGGATCATTCGGGAGTCCACAGATACGCAGTATTTT
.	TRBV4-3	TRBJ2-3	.	CASSPHPGPRTDTQYF	TGCGCCAGCAGCCCTCACCCGGGCCCTCGCACAGATACGCAGTATTTT
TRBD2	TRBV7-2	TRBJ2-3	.	CASSPSGGGTQYF	TGTGCCAGCAGCCCCAGCGGGGGGGGGACGCAGTATTTT
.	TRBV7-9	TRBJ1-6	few	CASSLDGTSPLHF	TGTGCCAGCAGCTTAGACGGGACCTCACCCCTCCACTTT
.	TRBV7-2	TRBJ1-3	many	CASSQGQGNTIYF	TGTGCCAGCAGCCAAGGACAGGGAAACACCATATATTTT
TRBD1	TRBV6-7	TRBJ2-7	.	CASSYRISGTGIYEQYF	TGTGCCAGCAGTTACAGGATCTCCGGGACAGGGATCTACGAGCAGTACTTC
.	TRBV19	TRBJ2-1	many	CASSSTRSYNEQFF	TGTGCCAGTAGTTCGACGAGATCCTACAATGAGCAGTTCTTC
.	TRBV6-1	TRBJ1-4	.	CASSRKGRLNEKLFF	TGTGCCAGCAGTCGCAAAGGACGGTTGAATGAAAAACTGTTTTTT
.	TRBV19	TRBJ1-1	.	CASSTIRDRIRTMNTEAFF	TGTGCCAGTAGTACGATCCGGGACCGAATCCGCACAATGAACACTGAAGCTTTCTTT
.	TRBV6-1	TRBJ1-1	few	CASSWTANTEAFF	TGTGCCAGCAGCTGGACAGCGAACACTGAAGCTTTCTTT
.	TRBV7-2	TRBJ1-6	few	CASSGGGSGNSPLHF	TGTGCCAGCAGCGGCGGGGGCTCCGGGAATTCACCCCTCCACTTT
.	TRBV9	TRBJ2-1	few	CASSGGAIRNEQFF	TGTGCCAGCAGCGGTGGGGCTATACGCAATGAGCAGTTCTTC
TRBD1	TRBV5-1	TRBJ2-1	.	CASSLGAGTGVNEQFF	TGCGCCAGCAGCTTGGGGGCCGGGACAGGGGTTAATGAGCAGTTCTTC
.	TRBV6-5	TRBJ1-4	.	CASSYGGTNEKLFF	TGTGCCAGCAGTTACGGCGGGACTAATGAAAAACTGTTTTTT
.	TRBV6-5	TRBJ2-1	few	CASRGGGDEQFF	TGTGCCAGCCGGGGCGGTGGTGATGAGCAGTTCTTC
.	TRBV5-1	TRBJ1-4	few	CASSPGGDEKLFF	TGCGCCAGCAGCCCCGGGGGAGATGAAAAACTGTTTTTT
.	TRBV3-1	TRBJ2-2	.	CASGWGSNTGELFF	TGTGCCAGCGGCTGGGGGTCGAACACCGGGGAGCTGTTTTTT
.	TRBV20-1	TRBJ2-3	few	CSADTQGADTQYF	TGCAGTGCAGACACACAGGGAGCAGATACGCAGTATTTT
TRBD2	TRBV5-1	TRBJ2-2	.	CASSWSRGGTGELFF	TGCGCCAGCAGCTGGAGCCGGGGGGGAACCGGGGAGCTGTTTTTT
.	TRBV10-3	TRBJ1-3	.	CAIRGGLRTGNTIYF	TGTGCCATCAGGGGGGGGCTAAGGACTGGAAACACCATATATTTT
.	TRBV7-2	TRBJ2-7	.	CASSSYQGDEQYF	TGTGCCAGCAGCTCATACCAAGGGGACGAGCAGTACTTC
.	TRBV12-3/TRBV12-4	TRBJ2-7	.	CASSRGQGRGYF	TGTGCCAGCAGTCGCGGTCAAGGACGGGGCTATTTC
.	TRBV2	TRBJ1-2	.	CARTLDRSFNYGYTF	TGTGCCAGAACCCTCGACAGGAGCTTTAACTATGGCTACACCTTC
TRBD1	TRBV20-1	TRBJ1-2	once	CSARDLRTGGHYGYTF	TGCAGTGCTAGAGATCTGCGGACAGGGGGGCACTATGGCTACACCTTC
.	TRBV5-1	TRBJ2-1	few	CASLERPGINNEQFF	TGCGCCAGTCTTGAGAGGCCAGGGATAAACAATGAGCAGTTCTTC
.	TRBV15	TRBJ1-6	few	CATSREAGASPLHF	TGTGCCACCAGCAGAGAGGCAGGCGCTTCACCCCTCCACTTT
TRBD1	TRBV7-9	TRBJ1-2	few	CASSTRTGGYGYTF	TGTGCCAGCAGCACCCGGACAGGGGGGTATGGCTACACCTTC
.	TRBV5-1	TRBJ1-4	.	CASSRAPNEKLFF	TGCGCCAGCAGTCGGGCGCCTAATGAAAAACTGTTTTTT
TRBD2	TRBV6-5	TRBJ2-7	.	CASSYSGLGLYEQYF	TGTGCCAGCAGTTACTCGGGACTAGGACTCTACGAGCAGTACTTC
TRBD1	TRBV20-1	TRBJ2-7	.	CSARLPGQGYEQYF	TGCAGTGCTAGACTCCCGGGACAGGGGTACGAGCAGTACTTC
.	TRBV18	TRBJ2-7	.	CASSPSHEQYF	TGTGCCAGCTCACCTTCCCACGAGCAGTACTTC
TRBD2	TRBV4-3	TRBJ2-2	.	CASSLTSGGAGTGELFF	TGCGCCAGCAGCCTGACTAGCGGGGGGGCAGGGACCGGGGAGCTGTTTTTT
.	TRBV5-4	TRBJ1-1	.	CASSLDSSRSAEAFF	TGTGCCAGCAGCTTGGATTCTAGCAGGTCGGCTGAAGCTTTCTTT
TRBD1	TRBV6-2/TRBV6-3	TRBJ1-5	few	CASSSGDRGFDQPQHF	TGTGCCAGCAGTTCGGGGGACAGGGGTTTTGATCAGCCCCAGCATTTT
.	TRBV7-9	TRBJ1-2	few	CASSSRQPVTGGYTF	TGTGCCAGCAGCTCACGACAGCCTGTTACGGGGGGCTACACCTTC
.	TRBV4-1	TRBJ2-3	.	CASSQGALAGDTQYF	TGCGCCAGCAGCCAAGGGGCCCTAGCTGGAGATACGCAGTATTTT
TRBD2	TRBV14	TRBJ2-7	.	CASSRLAGGRHEQYF	TGTGCCAGCAGCCGACTAGCGGGGGGACGCCACGAGCAGTACTTC
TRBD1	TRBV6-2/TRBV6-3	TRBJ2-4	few	CASSYPLGTGLAKNIQYF	TGTGCCAGCAGTTACCCGCTTGGGACAGGACTAGCCAAAAACATTCAGTACTTC
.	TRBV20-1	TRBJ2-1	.	CSARVSGRLISYNEQFF	TGCAGTGCTAGAGTATCGGGACGACTGATCTCCTACAATGAGCAGTTCTTC
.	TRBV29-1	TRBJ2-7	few	CSVVGRPGGQYF	TGCAGCGTTGTAGGCCGCCCTGGTGGGCAGTACTTC
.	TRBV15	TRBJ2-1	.	CATSRAGIRGSGNEQFF	TGTGCCACCAGCAGAGCCGGGATCAGGGGATCGGGAAATGAGCAGTTCTTC
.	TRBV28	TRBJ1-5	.	CASSLSQGRGNQPQHF	TGTGCCAGCAGTTTATCCCAGGGCCGGGGCAATCAGCCCCAGCATTTT
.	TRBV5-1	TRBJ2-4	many	CASSVLGGNIQYF	TGCGCCAGCAGCGTACTAGGAGGAAACATTCAGTACTTC
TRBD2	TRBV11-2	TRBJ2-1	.	CASSLVPLAGGRDEQFF	TGTGCCAGCAGCTTAGTACCGCTAGCGGGGGGGCGGGATGAGCAGTTCTTC
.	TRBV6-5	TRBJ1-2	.	CASSYLFGPNYGYTF	TGTGCCAGCAGTTATTTGTTCGGCCCTAACTATGGCTACACCTTC
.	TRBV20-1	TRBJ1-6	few	CSATATQGSSPLHF	TGCAGTGCTACCGCGACCCAGGGCAGTTCACCCCTCCACTTT
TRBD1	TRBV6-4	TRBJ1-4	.	CASTLPGQGAEIEKLFF	TGTGCCAGCACCCTCCCGGGACAGGGGGCAGAGATTGAAAAACTGTTTTTT
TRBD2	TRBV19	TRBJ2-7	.	CASSMTSGGPSYEQYF	TGTGCCAGTAGTATGACTAGCGGGGGACCATCCTACGAGCAGTACTTC